This TCR beta chain derives from a study of technical replicates of blood from a handful of donors. Libraries were prepared by immunoSEQ multiplex PCR; TCRdb keeps only in-frame clonotypes and omits some of them. The sample lists 55,000 to 75,000 clones, approximately 93% occurring once. Germline V gives CDR1 MNHEY, CDR2 SVGAGI. With V trimmed by 0 bases and J by 1 base, 3 bases remained unmatched. This CDR3 spans 16 amino acids. The TCR originated in a human donor in good health. The J gene is TRBJ2-7, the V gene TRBV6-5; 10 nucleotides match TRBD2. Sequencing input: T cells isolated from PBMCs. This CDR3 is CASSYSGTSVSYEQYF. The CDR3 nucleotides read TGTGCCAGCAGTTACTCGGGGACTAGCGTATCCTACGAGCAGTACTTC.